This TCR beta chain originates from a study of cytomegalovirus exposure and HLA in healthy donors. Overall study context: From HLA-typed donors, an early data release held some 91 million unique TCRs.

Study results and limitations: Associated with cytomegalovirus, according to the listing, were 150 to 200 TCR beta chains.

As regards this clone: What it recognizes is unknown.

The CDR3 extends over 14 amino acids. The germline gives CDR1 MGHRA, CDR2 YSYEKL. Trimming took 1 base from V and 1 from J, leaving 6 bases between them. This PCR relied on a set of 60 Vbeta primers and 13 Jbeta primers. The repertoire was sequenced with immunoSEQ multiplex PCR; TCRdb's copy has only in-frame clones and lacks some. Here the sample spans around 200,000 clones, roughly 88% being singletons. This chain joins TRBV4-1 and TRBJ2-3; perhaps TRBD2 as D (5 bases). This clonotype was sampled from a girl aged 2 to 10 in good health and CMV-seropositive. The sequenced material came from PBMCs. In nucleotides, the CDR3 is TGCGCCAGCAGCCAAGGTAGCGGCACAGATACGCAGTATTTT. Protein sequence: CASSQGSGTDTQYF.